Listed below are T cell receptor beta chains from one sample, sequenced in a study of T cell changes during pregnancy in multiple sclerosis. The assay was immunoSEQ multiplex PCR, and TCRdb's table has in-frame clones only and misses some. The sample records roughly 80,000 clones, around 92% being singletons. The sample was peripheral blood, taken before pregnancy. These receptors were collected from a female donor with multiple sclerosis, enrolled in a pregnancy study. Each CDR3 is given with its conserved first and last residue. The order of the fields is CDR3 DNA, CDR3 protein, D gene, clone size, V gene, J gene. The D gene is left open where the match is weak. Not every row has a clone size; where given, it reads once, few, many or a size class.

DNA: TGTGCCAGCAGCGTTACAGCGGGGCAATACAATGAGCAGTTCTTC
CDR3: CASSVTAGQYNEQFF
D: TRBD2
size: -
V: TRBV9
J: TRBJ2-1

DNA: TGTGCCAGCAGCTTGTTCGTTACCGCCGGGGAGCAGTACTTC
CDR3: CASSLFVTAGEQYF
D: -
size: -
V: TRBV13
J: TRBJ2-7

DNA: TGTGCCAGCAGCTCCGGGAGGGGACGGGGCACCATATATTTT
CDR3: CASSSGRGRGTIYF
D: -
size: -
V: TRBV7-8
J: TRBJ1-3

DNA: TGTGCCAGCAGCGCCGAGATGGGGCGCGAGACCCAGTACTTC
CDR3: CASSAEMGRETQYF
D: -
size: -
V: TRBV14
J: TRBJ2-5

DNA: TGCGCCAGCAGCCGAGGGACAGGGGTAAACACCATATATTTT
CDR3: CASSRGTGVNTIYF
D: TRBD1
size: -
V: TRBV4-1
J: TRBJ1-3

DNA: TGTGCCAGCAGCTCAGACGCGCTTAACTATGGCTACACCTTC
CDR3: CASSSDALNYGYTF
D: -
size: -
V: TRBV11-3
J: TRBJ1-2

DNA: TGTGCCAGCAGCTCAACGCCGGGACTACGGTCAGATACGCAGTATTTT
CDR3: CASSSTPGLRSDTQYF
D: TRBD2
size: -
V: TRBV13
J: TRBJ2-3

DNA: TGTGCCAGCAGCTTAGGGACAGGGTGGGATAACTATGGCTACACCTTC
CDR3: CASSLGTGWDNYGYTF
D: TRBD1
size: -
V: TRBV7-8
J: TRBJ1-2

DNA: TGTGCCAGCAGCTTACGGGGGGTCGGCTACACCTTC
CDR3: CASSLRGVGYTF
D: -
size: -
V: TRBV7-9
J: TRBJ1-2

DNA: TGTGCCAGCAGTTTAGGGACAGGAGCACCCTACAATGAGCAGTTCTTC
CDR3: CASSLGTGAPYNEQFF
D: TRBD1
size: -
V: TRBV27
J: TRBJ2-1

DNA: TGTGCCAGCAGCCCTCCGGGACTACAACAAGAGACCCAGTACTTC
CDR3: CASSPPGLQQETQYF
D: TRBD2
size: -
V: TRBV9
J: TRBJ2-5

DNA: TGTGCCAGCAGCTTGTGGACTAATAATGAGCAGTTCTTC
CDR3: CASSLWTNNEQFF
D: -
size: -
V: TRBV5-5
J: TRBJ2-1

DNA: TGTGCCAGCAGTTTAGGACAAGACACCGGGGAGCTGTTTTTT
CDR3: CASSLGQDTGELFF
D: -
size: -
V: TRBV27
J: TRBJ2-2

DNA: TGTGCCAGCAGTTACTCGGCAGGCAATCAGCCCCAGCATTTT
CDR3: CASSYSAGNQPQHF
D: -
size: once
V: TRBV6-5
J: TRBJ1-5

DNA: TGTGCCAGCAGCTTACAGGGGAGGAAGGCCGGGGAGCTGTTTTTT
CDR3: CASSLQGRKAGELFF
D: -
size: -
V: TRBV5-8
J: TRBJ2-2

DNA: TGTGCCAGTAGTACCAGCGGGGGGGCTAAGTCCTACAATGAGCAGTTCTTC
CDR3: CASSTSGGAKSYNEQFF
D: TRBD2
size: -
V: TRBV19
J: TRBJ2-1

DNA: TGTGCCACCAAAGACAGGGTCGGTGGCTACACCTTC
CDR3: CATKDRVGGYTF
D: TRBD1
size: once
V: TRBV10-3
J: TRBJ1-2

DNA: TGTGCCAGCAGTGAAGCCCGGGGGACAGATACGCAGTATTTT
CDR3: CASSEARGTDTQYF
D: -
size: -
V: TRBV6-1
J: TRBJ2-3

DNA: TGTGCCAGCACCGAGGAGCAGGGAGGGTCACCCCTCCACTTT
CDR3: CASTEEQGGSPLHF
D: -
size: -
V: TRBV6-1
J: TRBJ1-6

DNA: TGTGCCAGCAGCCGGACAGGGCTGATCTCCTACGAGCAGTACTTC
CDR3: CASSRTGLISYEQYF
D: TRBD1
size: -
V: TRBV7-9
J: TRBJ2-7

DNA: TGTGCCAGCAGCTTGGGGGCTGCGGGGACCTACGAGCAGTACTTC
CDR3: CASSLGAAGTYEQYF
D: -
size: -
V: TRBV5-4
J: TRBJ2-7

DNA: TGTGCCAGTAGTATAGACTCCCCTTCACCCCTCCACTTT
CDR3: CASSIDSPSPLHF
D: -
size: few
V: TRBV19
J: TRBJ1-6

DNA: TGTGCCAGCAAAGGGTACGGGGGGAACACCGGGGAGCTGTTTTTT
CDR3: CASKGYGGNTGELFF
D: -
size: -
V: TRBV6-1
J: TRBJ2-2

DNA: TGCGCCAGCAGCTTGATAACAGGGGTAGGCTACACCTTC
CDR3: CASSLITGVGYTF
D: TRBD1
size: -
V: TRBV5-1
J: TRBJ1-2

DNA: TGCGCCAGCAGCTGGGGACAGCCCGAAAAACTGTTTTTT
CDR3: CASSWGQPEKLFF
D: TRBD1
size: once
V: TRBV5-1
J: TRBJ1-4

DNA: TGTGCCAGCAGTTACCAGGGTGTGACTTTCTTT
CDR3: CASSYQGVTFF
D: -
size: once
V: TRBV6-6
J: TRBJ1-1

DNA: TGTGCCAGCAGTGAAGGGCCTAACTATGGCTACACCTTC
CDR3: CASSEGPNYGYTF
D: -
size: -
V: TRBV6-1
J: TRBJ1-2

DNA: TGTGCCAGCAGGGGACTAGCGGGGGACTACAATGAGCAGTTCTTC
CDR3: CASRGLAGDYNEQFF
D: TRBD2
size: -
V: TRBV6-5
J: TRBJ2-1

DNA: TGTGCCAGCAGCCTGCAGGCTAGCACAGATACGCAGTATTTT
CDR3: CASSLQASTDTQYF
D: -
size: -
V: TRBV9
J: TRBJ2-3

DNA: TGTGCCAGCAGCTTAGACGCGAGGAGCAATGAGCAGTTCTTC
CDR3: CASSLDARSNEQFF
D: -
size: -
V: TRBV7-3
J: TRBJ2-1

DNA: TGTGCCTGGAGCCGCGGACTAGCGGGGGGGATCTACAATGAGCAGTTCTTC
CDR3: CAWSRGLAGGIYNEQFF
D: TRBD2
size: -
V: TRBV30
J: TRBJ2-1

DNA: TGTGCCAGCAGCTTGGCCCTGGCCTCCTCCTACAATGAGCAGTTCTTC
CDR3: CASSLALASSYNEQFF
D: -
size: once
V: TRBV5-4
J: TRBJ2-1

DNA: TGTGCCAGATCTCGGGACAGGGAATATGGCTACACCTTC
CDR3: CARSRDREYGYTF
D: TRBD1
size: -
V: TRBV2
J: TRBJ1-2

DNA: TGTGCCAGCAACGGGGTCTATGGCTACACCTTC
CDR3: CASNGVYGYTF
D: -
size: -
V: TRBV19
J: TRBJ1-2

DNA: TGTGCCAGCAGCCAAACGATAGCGGGGGGGAGAGATACGCAGTATTTT
CDR3: CASSQTIAGGRDTQYF
D: TRBD2
size: -
V: TRBV5-4
J: TRBJ2-3

DNA: TGTGCCAGTAGTCCGGGACAATCACAGCCCCAGCATTTT
CDR3: CASSPGQSQPQHF
D: -
size: -
V: TRBV19
J: TRBJ1-5

DNA: TGTGCCAGCAGCCACGATAGCGGGGGGCCGCAGTATTTT
CDR3: CASSHDSGGPQYF
D: TRBD2
size: -
V: TRBV13
J: TRBJ2-3